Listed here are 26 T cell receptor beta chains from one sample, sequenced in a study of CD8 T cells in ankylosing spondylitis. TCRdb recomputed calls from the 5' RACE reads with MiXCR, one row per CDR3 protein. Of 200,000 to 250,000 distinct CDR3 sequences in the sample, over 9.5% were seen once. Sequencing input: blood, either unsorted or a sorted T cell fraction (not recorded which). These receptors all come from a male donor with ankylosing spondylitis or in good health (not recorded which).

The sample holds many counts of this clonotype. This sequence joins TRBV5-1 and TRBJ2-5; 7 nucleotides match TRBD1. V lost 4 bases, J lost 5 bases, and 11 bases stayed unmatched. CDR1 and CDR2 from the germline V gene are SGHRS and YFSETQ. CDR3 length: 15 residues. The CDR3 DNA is TGCGCCAGCAGCATAAGTCAGGGGGTCGGTGAGACCCAGTACTTC. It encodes CASSISQGVGETQYF.

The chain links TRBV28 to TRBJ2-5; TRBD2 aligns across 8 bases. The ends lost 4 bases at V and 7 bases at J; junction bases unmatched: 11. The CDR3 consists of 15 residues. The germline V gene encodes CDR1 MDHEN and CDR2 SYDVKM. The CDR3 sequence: CASSSGRASRGTQYF. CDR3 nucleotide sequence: TGTGCCAGCAGTTCCGGGAGGGCCTCCCGAGGGACCCAGTACTTC.

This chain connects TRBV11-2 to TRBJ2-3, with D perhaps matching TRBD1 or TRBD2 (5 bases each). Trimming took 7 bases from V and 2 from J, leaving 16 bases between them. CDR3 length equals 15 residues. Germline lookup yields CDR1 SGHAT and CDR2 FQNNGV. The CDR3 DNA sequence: TGTGCCAGCACCCTTCGAGGGGTGAACACAGATACGCAGTATTTT. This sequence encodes CASTLRGVNTDTQYF.

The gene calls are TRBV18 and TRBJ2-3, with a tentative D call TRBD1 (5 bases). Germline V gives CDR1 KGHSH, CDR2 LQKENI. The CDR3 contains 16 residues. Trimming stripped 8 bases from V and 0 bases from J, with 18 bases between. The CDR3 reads CASPKRQTLSTDTQYF. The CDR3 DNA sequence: TGTGCCAGCCCCAAAAGACAGACCCTTAGCACAGATACGCAGTATTTT.

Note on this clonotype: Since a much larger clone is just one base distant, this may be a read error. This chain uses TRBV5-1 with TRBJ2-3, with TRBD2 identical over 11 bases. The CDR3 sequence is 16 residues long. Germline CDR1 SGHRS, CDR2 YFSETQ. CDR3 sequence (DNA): TGCGCCAGCAGCCCGACTAGCGGGGTAGGGCGAGATGCGCAGTATTTT. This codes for CASSPTSGVGRDAQYF.

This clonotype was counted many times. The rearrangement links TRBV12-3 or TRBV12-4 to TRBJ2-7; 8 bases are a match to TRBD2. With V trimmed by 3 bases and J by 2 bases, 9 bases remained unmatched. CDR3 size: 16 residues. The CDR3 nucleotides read TGTGCCAGCAGTTTTTACTGGCGGGGGGCTCCCTACGAGCAGTACTTC. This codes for CASSFYWRGAPYEQYF.

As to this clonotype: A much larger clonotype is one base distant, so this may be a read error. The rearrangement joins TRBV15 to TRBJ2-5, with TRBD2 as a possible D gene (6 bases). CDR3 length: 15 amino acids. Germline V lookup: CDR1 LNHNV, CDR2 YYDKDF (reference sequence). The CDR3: CATSRDGGTQETQSF. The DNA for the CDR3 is TGTGCCACCAGCAGAGATGGAGGGACTCAAGAGACCCAGTCCTTC.

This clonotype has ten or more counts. As DNA, the CDR3 is TGTGCCAGCAGCTTGGATACGGGCACCGGGGAGCTGTTTTTT. Its protein is CASSLDTGTGELFF. The chain couples TRBV7-9 to TRBJ2-2; D unclear. The CDR3 covers 14 residues. V was shortened by 3 bases and J by 4 bases, with 9 bases between the two germline ends. CDR1 and CDR2 from the germline V gene are SEHNR and FQNEAQ (reference sequence).

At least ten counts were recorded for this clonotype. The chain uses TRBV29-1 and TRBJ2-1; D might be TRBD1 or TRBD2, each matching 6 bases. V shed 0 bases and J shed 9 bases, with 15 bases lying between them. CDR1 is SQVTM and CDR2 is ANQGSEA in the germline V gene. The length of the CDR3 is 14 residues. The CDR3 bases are TGCAGCGTTGAAGATCTGGGGGGCCACGGTGAGCAGTTCTTC. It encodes CSVEDLGGHGEQFF.

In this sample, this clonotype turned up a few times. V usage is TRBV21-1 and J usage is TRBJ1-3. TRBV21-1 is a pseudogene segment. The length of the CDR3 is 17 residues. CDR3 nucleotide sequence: TGTGCCAGCAGCAAAGGCGGAGCGGATTCCTCTGGAAACACCATATATTTT. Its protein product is CASSKGGADSSGNTIYF.

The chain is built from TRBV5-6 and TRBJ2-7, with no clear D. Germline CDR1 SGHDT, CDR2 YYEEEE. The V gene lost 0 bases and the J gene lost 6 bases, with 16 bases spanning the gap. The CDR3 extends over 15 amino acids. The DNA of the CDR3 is TGTGCCAGCAGCTTGGGAGCCCCAGACGGTGTCGAGCAGTACTTC. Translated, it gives CASSLGAPDGVEQYF.

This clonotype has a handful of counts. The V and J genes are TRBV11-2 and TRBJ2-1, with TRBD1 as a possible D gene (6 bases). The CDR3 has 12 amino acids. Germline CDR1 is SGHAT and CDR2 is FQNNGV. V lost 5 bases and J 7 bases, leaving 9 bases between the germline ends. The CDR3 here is CASSQDRNEQFF. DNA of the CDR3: TGTGCCAGCAGCCAAGACAGGAATGAGCAGTTCTTC.

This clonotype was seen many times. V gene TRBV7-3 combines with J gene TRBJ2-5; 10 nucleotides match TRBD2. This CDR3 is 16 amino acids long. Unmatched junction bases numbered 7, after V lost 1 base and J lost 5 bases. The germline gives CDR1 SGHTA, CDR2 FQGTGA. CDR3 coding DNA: TGTGCCAGCAGCTTAAATCCAGCGGGGGGGCAGGAGACCCAGTACTTC. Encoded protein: CASSLNPAGGQETQYF. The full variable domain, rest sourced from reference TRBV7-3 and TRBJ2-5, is GAGVSQTPSNKVTEKGKYVELRCDPISGHTALYWYRQSLGQGPEFLIYFQGTGAADDSGLPNDRFFAVRPEGSVSTLKIQRTERGDSAVYLCASSLNPAGGQETQYFGPGTRLLVL.

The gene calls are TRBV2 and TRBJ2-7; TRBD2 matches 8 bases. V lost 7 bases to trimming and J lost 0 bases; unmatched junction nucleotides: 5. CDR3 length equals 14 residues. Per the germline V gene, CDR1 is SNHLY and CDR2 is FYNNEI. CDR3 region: CASKVLADSYEQYF. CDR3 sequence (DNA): TGTGCCAGCAAAGTACTAGCGGACTCCTACGAGCAGTACTTC.

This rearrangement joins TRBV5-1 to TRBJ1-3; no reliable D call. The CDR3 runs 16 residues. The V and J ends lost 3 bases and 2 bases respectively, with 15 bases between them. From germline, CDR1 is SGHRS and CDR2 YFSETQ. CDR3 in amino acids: CASSSTNTGTGNTIYF. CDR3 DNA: TGCGCCAGCAGCTCGACCAATACCGGGACTGGAAACACCATATATTTT.

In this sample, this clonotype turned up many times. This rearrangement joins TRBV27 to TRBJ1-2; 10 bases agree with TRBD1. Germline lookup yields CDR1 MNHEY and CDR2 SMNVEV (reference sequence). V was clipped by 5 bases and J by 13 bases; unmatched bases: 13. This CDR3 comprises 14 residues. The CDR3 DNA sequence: TGTGCCAGCAGTCTGACCGGGACAGGGGCCGGGTGCACCTTC. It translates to CASSLTGTGAGCTF.

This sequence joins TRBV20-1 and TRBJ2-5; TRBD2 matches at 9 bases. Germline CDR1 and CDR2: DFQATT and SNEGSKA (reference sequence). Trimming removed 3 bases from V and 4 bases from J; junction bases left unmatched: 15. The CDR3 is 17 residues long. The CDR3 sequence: CSASPSVGRGGRETQYF. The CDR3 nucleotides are TGCAGTGCTAGCCCCTCTGTGGGGCGGGGGGGTAGAGAGACCCAGTACTTC.

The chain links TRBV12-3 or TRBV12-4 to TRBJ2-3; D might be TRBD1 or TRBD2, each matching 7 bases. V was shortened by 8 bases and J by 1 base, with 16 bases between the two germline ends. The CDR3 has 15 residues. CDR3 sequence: CASASQGGGTDTQYF. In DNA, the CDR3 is TGTGCCAGCGCCTCCCAGGGGGGGGGCACAGATACGCAGTATTTT.

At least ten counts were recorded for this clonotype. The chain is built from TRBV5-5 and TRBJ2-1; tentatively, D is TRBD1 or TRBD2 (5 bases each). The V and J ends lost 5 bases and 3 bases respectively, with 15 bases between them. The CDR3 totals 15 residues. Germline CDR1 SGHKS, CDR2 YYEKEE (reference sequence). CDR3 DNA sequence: TGTGCCAGCAGTCCGGACGGGACCAGCTACAATGAGCAGTTCTTC. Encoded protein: CASSPDGTSYNEQFF.

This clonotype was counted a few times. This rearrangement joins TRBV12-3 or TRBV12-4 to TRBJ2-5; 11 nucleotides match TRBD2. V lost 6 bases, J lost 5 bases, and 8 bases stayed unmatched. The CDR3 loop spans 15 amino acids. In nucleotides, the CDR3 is TGTGCCAGCAGCGGGGGGACTAGCGGTCCCGAGACCCAGTACTTC. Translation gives CASSGGTSGPETQYF.

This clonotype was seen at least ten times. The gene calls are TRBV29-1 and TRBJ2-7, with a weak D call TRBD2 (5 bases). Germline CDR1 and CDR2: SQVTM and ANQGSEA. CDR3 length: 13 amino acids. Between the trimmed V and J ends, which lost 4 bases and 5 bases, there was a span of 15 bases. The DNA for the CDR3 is TGCAGCGTTGGAAGTGTGCCCGGGGACGAGCAGTACTTC. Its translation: CSVGSVPGDEQYF.

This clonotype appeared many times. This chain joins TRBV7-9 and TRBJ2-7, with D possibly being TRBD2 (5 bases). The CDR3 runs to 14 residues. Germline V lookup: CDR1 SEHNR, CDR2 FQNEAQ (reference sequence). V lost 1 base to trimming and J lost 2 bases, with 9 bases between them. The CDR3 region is CASSLGTATYEQYF. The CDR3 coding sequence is TGTGCCAGCAGCTTAGGGACTGCTACCTACGAGCAGTACTTC.

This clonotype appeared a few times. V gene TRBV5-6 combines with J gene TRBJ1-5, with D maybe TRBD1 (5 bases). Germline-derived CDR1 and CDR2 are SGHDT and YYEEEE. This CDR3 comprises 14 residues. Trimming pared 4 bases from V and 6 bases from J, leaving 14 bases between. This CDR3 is CASSLHGGGQPQHF. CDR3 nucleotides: TGTGCCAGCAGCCTGCACGGGGGTGGTCAGCCCCAGCATTTT.

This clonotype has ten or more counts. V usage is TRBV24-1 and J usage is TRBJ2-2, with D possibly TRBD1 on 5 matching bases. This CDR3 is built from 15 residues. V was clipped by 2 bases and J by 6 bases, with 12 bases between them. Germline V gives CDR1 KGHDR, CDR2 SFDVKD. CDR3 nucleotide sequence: TGTGCCACCAGTGATTCTAAGGGGTTGTCCGGGGAGCTGTTTTTT. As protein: CATSDSKGLSGELFF.

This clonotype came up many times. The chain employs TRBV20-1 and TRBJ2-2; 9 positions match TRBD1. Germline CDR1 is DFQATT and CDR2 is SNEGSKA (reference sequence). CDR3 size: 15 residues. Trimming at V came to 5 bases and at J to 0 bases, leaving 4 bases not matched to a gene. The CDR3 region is CSAGTGSPNTGELFF. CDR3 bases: TGCAGTGCTGGGACAGGGTCGCCGAACACCGGGGAGCTGTTTTTT.

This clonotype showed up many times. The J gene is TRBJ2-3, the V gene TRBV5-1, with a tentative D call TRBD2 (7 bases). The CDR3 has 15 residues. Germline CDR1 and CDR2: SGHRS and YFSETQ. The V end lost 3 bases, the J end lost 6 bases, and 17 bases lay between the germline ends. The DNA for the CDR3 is TGCGCCAGCAGCTCCGAAGGGGGAGGGAGGGATACGCAGTATTTT. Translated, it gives CASSSEGGGRDTQYF.